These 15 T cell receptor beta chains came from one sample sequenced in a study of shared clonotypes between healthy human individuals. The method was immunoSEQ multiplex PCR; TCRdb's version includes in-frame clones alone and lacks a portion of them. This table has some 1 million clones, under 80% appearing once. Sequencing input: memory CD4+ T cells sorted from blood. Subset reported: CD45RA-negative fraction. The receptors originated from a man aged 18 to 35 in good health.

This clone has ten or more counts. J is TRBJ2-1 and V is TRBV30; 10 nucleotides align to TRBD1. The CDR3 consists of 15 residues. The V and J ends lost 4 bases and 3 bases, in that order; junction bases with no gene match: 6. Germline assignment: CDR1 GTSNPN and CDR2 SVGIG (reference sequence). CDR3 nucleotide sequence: TGTGCCTGGAAAGGGGGACAGGGGTACTACAATGAGCAGTTCTTC. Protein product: CAWKGGQGYYNEQFF. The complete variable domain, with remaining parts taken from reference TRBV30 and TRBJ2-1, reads SQTIHQWPATLVQPVGSPLSLECTVEGTSNPNLYWYRQAAGRGLQLLFYSVGIGQISSEVPQNLSASRPQDRQFILSSKKLLLSDSGFYLCAWKGGQGYYNEQFFGPGTRLTVL.

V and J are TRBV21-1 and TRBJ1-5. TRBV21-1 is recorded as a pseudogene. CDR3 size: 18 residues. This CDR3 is CASSARKEKGRSNQPQHF. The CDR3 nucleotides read TGTGCCAGCAGCGCAAGGAAGGAAAAGGGCAGGAGCAATCAGCCCCAGCATTTT.

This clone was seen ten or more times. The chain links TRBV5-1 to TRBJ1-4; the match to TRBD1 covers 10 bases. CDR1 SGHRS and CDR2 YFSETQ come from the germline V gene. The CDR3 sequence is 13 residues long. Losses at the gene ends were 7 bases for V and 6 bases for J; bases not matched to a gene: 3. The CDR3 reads CASSGTGDEKLFF. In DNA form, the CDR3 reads TGCGCCAGCTCCGGGACAGGGGATGAAAAACTGTTTTTT. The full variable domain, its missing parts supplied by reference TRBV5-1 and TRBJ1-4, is KAGVTQTPRYLIKTRGQQVTLSCSPISGHRSVSWYQQTPGQGLQFLFEYFSETQRNKGNFPGRFSGRQFSNSRSEMNVSTLELGDSALYLCASSGTGDEKLFFGSGTQLSVL.

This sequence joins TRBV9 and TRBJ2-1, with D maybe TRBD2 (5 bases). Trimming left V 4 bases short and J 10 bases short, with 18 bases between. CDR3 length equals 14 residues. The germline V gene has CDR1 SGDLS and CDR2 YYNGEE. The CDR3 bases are TGTGCCAGCAGCCCATCGGGATACCTTGGGGAGCAGTTCTTC. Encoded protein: CASSPSGYLGEQFF. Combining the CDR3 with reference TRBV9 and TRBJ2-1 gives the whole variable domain DSGVTQTPKHLITATGQRVTLRCSPRSGDLSVYWYQQSLDQGLQFLIQYYNGEERAKGNILERFSAQQFPDLHSELNLSSLELGDSALYFCASSPSGYLGEQFFGPGTRLTVL.

Here the CDR3 reads CASSFLGGTEAFF. DNA for the CDR3: TGCGCCAGCAGCTTTTTGGGTGGGACTGAAGCTTTCTTT. The chain recombines TRBV5-1 with TRBJ1-1; D not resolved. The CDR3 runs to 13 residues. Trimming shortened V by 2 bases and J by 5 bases, and 10 bases separated the two germline ends. Per germline, CDR1 SGHRS and CDR2 YFSETQ.

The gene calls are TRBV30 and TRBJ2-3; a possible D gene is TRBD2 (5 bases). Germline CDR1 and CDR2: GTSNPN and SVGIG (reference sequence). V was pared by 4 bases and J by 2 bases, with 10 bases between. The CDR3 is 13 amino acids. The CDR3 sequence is CAWNSGFTDTQYF. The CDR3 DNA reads TGTGCCTGGAATTCGGGGTTCACAGATACGCAGTATTTT.

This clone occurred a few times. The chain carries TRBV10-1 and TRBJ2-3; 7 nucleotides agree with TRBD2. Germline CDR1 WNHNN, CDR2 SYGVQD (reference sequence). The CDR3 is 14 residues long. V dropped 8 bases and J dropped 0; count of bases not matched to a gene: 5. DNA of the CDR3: TGCGCCAGCCATAGCGGGCTAAGCACAGATACGCAGTATTTT. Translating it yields CASHSGLSTDTQYF.

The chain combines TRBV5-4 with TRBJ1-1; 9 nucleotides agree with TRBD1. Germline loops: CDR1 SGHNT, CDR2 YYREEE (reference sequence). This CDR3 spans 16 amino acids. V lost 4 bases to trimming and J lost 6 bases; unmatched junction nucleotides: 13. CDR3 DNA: TGTGCCAGCAGCCGGACAGGGGCAGAGTGGGGGGCTGAAGCTTTCTTT. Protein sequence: CASSRTGAEWGAEAFF. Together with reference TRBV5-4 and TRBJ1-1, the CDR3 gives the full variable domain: ETGVTQSPTHLIKTRGQQVTLRCSSQSGHNTVSWYQQALGQGPQFIFQYYREEENGRGNFPPRFSGLQFPNYSSELNVNALELDDSALYLCASSRTGAEWGAEAFFGQGTRLTVV.

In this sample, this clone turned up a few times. The CDR3 DNA sequence: TGTGCCAGCGTAATAGGACAGGGCGACAAACTTAACAATGAGCAGTTCTTC. Amino acids: CASVIGQGDKLNNEQFF. The rearrangement joins TRBV7-9 to TRBJ2-1; 8 positions match TRBD1. In germline, CDR1 is SEHNR, CDR2 FQNEAQ (reference sequence). The length of the CDR3 is 17 residues. V gave up 8 bases and J gave up 5 bases; unmatched junction bases: 17.

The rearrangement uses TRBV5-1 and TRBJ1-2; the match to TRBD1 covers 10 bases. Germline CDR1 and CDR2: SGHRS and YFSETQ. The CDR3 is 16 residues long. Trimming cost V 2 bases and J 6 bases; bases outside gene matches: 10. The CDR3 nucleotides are TGCGCCAGCAGCTTAGGGACAGGGGCAGCCTTAAATGGCTACACCTTC. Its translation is CASSLGTGAALNGYTF.

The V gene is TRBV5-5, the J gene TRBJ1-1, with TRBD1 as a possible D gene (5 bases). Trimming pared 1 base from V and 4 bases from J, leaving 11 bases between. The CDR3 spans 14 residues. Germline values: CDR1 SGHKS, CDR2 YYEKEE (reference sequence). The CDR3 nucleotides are TGTGCCAGCAGCTTGAGGGCTGGGGGCACTGAAGCTTTCTTT. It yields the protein CASSLRAGGTEAFF.

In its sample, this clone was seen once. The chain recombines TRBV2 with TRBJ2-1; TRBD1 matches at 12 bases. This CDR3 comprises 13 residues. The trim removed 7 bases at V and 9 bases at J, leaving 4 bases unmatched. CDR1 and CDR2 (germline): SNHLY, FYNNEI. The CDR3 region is CASMGQGAGEQFF. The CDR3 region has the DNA TGTGCCAGCATGGGACAGGGGGCTGGTGAGCAGTTCTTC.

The CDR3 loop reads CASSLRSGTGGTVTRNTIYF. CDR3 nucleotides: TGTGCCAGCTCACTCCGATCCGGGACAGGGGGCACCGTTACGAGAAACACCATATATTTT. The chain uses TRBV18 and TRBJ1-3; 12 bases map to TRBD1. CDR1 is KGHSH, CDR2 LQKENI, per germline. Unmatched junction bases numbered 18, after V lost 4 bases and J lost 5 bases. CDR3 size: 20 residues.

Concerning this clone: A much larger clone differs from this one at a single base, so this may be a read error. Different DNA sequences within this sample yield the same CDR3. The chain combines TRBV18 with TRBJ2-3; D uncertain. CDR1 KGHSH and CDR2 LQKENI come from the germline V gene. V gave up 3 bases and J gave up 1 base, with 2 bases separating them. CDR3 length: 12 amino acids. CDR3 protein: CASSPRTDTQYF. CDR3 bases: TGTGCCAGCTCACCGCGCACAGATACGCAGTATTTT.

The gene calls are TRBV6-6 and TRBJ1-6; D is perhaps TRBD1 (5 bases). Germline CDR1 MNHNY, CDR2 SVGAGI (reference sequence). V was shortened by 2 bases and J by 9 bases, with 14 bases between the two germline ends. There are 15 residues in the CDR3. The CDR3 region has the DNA TGTGCCAGCAGTTACGGTGGCAGGGAGTTTTCACCCCTCCACTTT. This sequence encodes CASSYGGREFSPLHF.